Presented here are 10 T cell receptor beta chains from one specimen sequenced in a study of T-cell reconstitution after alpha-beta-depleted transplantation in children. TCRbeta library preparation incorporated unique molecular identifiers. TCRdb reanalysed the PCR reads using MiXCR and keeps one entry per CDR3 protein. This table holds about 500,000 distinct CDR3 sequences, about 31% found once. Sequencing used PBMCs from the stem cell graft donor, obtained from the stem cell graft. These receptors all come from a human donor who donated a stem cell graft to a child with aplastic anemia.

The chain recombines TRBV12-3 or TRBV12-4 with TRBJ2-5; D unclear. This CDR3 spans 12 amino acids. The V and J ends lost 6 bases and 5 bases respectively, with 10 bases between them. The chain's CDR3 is CASSRAQETQYF. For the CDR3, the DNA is TGTGCCAGCAGCCGGGCCCAGGAGACCCAGTACTTC.

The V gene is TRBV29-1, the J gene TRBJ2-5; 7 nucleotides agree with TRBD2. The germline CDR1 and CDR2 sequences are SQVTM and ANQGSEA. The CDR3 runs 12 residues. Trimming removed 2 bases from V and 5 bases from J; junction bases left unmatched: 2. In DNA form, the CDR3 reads TGCAGCGTTGAATACGGGGGGGAGACCCAGTACTTC. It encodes CSVEYGGETQYF.

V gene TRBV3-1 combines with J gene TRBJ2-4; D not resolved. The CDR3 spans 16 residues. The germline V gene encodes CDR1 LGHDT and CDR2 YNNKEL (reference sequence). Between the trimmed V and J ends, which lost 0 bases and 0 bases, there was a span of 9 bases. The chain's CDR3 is CASSQDVRLAKNIQYF. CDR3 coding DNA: TGTGCCAGCAGCCAAGATGTGAGACTAGCCAAAAACATTCAGTACTTC.

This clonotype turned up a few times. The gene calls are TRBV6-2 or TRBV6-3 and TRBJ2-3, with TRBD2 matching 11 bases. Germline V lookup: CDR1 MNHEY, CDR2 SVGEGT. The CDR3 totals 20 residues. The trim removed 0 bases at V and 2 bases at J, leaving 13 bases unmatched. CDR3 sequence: CASSYSITRSGRVDTDTQYF. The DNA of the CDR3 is TGTGCCAGCAGTTACTCGATTACCCGTAGCGGGAGGGTCGACACAGATACGCAGTATTTT.

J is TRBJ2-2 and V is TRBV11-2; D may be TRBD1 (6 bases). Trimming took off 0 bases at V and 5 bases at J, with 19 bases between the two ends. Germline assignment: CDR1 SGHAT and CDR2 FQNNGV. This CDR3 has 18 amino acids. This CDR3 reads CASSLEGWSRGKTGELFF. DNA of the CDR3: TGTGCCAGCAGCTTAGAGGGTTGGTCCAGGGGCAAAACCGGGGAGCTGTTTTTT.

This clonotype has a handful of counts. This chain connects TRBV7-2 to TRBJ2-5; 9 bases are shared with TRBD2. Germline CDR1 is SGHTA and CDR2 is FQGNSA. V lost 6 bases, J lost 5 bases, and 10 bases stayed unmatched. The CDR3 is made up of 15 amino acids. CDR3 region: CASSSGTSMVETQYF. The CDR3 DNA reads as TGTGCCAGCAGTTCAGGGACTAGCATGGTGGAGACCCAGTACTTC. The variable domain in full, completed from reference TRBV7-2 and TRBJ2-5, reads GAGVSQSPSNKVTEKGKDVELRCDPISGHTALYWYRQSLGQGLEFLIYFQGNSAPDKSGLPSDRFSAERTGGSVSTLTIQRTQQEDSAVYLCASSSGTSMVETQYFGPGTRLLVL.

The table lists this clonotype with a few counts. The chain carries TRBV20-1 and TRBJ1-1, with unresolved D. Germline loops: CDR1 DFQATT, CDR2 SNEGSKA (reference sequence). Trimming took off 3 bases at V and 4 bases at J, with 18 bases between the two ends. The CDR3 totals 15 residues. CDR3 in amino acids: CSARRDGSRTTEAFF. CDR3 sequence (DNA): TGCAGTGCTAGGCGAGACGGTTCCAGGACCACTGAAGCTTTCTTT.

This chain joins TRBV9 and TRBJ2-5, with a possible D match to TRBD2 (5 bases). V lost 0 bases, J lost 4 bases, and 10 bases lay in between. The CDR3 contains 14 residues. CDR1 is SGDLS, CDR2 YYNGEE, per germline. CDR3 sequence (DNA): TGTGCCAGCAGCGTAGCTACTCGGGGAGAGACCCAGTACTTC. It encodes CASSVATRGETQYF.

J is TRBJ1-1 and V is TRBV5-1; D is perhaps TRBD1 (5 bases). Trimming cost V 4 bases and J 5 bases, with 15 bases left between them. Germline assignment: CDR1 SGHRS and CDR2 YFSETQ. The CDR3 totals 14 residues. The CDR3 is CASSPDWRGTEAFF. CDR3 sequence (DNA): TGCGCCAGCAGCCCTGATTGGAGGGGAACTGAAGCTTTCTTT.

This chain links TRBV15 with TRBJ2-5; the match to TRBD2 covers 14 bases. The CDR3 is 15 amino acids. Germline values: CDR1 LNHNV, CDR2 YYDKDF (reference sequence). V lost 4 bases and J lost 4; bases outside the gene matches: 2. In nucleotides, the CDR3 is TGTGCCACCAGCAAAGGACTAGCGGGAGGAGAGACCCAGTACTTC. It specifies CATSKGLAGGETQYF.